These T cell receptor beta chains were read from a single sample in a study of shared clonotypes between healthy human individuals. Produced via immunoSEQ multiplex PCR; TCRdb's table is partial and in-frame only. The repertoire holds millions of clones, approximately 92% seen once, with around 0.15% in the top ten. Material: naive CD4+ T cells sorted from blood. The source is a man younger than 35 in good health. CDR3s include the opening cysteine and the closing phenylalanine or tryptophan. The order of the fields is D gene, clone size, J gene, V gene, CDR3 DNA, CDR3 protein. A D gene is named only where the DNA matches it firmly. A row's size may be missing; if present it is once, few, many or a size class.

>TRBD1|.|TRBJ1-2|TRBV6-6
TGTGCCAGCATTCGACAGGGCGGAACGTATGGCTACACCTTC
CASIRQGGTYGYTF
>.|once|TRBJ1-2|TRBV5-1
TGCGCCCCCTTTATTGGCTACACCTTC
CAPFIGYTF
>.|.|TRBJ2-6|TRBV7-2
TGTGCCAGCGGGCCCTCCGTTTTAGGGAGTGGGGCCAACGTCCTGACTTTC
CASGPSVLGSGANVLTF
>.|.|TRBJ2-2|TRBV19
TGTGCCAGTAGTATGCCTACAGGGAGGGGAGTCAACACCGGGGAGCTGTTTTTT
CASSMPTGRGVNTGELFF
>TRBD1|.|TRBJ2-3|TRBV5-6
TGTGCCAGCAGCTTGGAAGGGGGCGCCGATACGCAGTATTTT
CASSLEGGADTQYF
>.|few|TRBJ1-2|TRBV28
TGTGCCAGCAGTGACACGAACTATGGCTACACCTTC
CASSDTNYGYTF
>TRBD2|.|TRBJ2-5|TRBV7-2
TGTGCCAGCAGCTTATTCCGGACTAGCGGGAGTGGAGAGACCCAGTACTTC
CASSLFRTSGSGETQYF
>.|.|TRBJ2-1|TRBV29-1
TGCAGCGTTGTGCCTCGCCTCTTCGATGAGCAGTTCTTC
CSVVPRLFDEQFF
>.|.|TRBJ1-2|TRBV4-1
TGCGCCAGCAGCCATCCCCACGGACTAACCTATGGCTACACCTTC
CASSHPHGLTYGYTF
>.|.|TRBJ2-3|TRBV18
TGTGCCAGCTCTCTCGGACAGCTCACAGATACGCAGTATTTT
CASSLGQLTDTQYF
>.|.|TRBJ1-4|TRBV9
TGTGCCAGCAGCTTCAGCGAGGGGATCAGGGAAAAACTGTTTTTT
CASSFSEGIREKLFF
>.|.|TRBJ2-2|TRBV28
TGTGCCAGCAGTTCCGGGACGATAAGGACCGGGGAGCTGTTTTTT
CASSSGTIRTGELFF
>.|.|TRBJ1-6|TRBV30
TGTGCCTCGCTCCGGGGGCCGGGTTCACCCCTCCACTTT
CASLRGPGSPLHF
>TRBD1|.|TRBJ1-2|TRBV25-1
TGTGCCAGCAGAGGGACAGGCTATGGCTACACCTTC
CASRGTGYGYTF
>.|.|TRBJ1-5|TRBV7-2
TGTGCCAGCAGCTTAGAAGGGAGAGGAAGCAATCAGCCCCAGCATTTT
CASSLEGRGSNQPQHF
>.|.|TRBJ1-1|TRBV6-1
TGTGCCAGCTCCCCCGGGACACCGGGCACTGAAGCTTTCTTT
CASSPGTPGTEAFF
>.|.|TRBJ2-7|TRBV2
TGTGCCAGCAGTGTTACAGGGTACAACGAGCAGTACTTC
CASSVTGYNEQYF
>.|.|TRBJ1-5|TRBV11-2
TGTGCCAGCAGCTTAGATATGGCCTACAATCAGCCCCAGCATTTT
CASSLDMAYNQPQHF
>TRBD1|.|TRBJ2-7|TRBV15
TGTGCCACCAGCCCCCGGACAGGGAGCTCCTACGAGCAGTACTTC
CATSPRTGSSYEQYF
>.|.|TRBJ1-3|TRBV19
TGTGCCAGTAGTATCGGTCGTCAGACGAACACCATATATTTT
CASSIGRQTNTIYF
>TRBD1|.|TRBJ1-5|TRBV28
TGTGCCAGCAGTGACAGGGGTAATCAGCCCCAGCATTTT
CASSDRGNQPQHF
>TRBD1|.|TRBJ2-1|TRBV4-1
TGCGCCAGCAGCCAAGTTCCCGGGACAGGCATAGGTGAGCAGTTCTTC
CASSQVPGTGIGEQFF
>.|.|TRBJ2-3|TRBV11-2
TGTGCCAGCAGCCCAAACGGGGGCGGGGTGGGCACAGATACGCAGTATTTT
CASSPNGGGVGTDTQYF
>TRBD2|.|TRBJ2-1|TRBV19
TGTGCCAGTAGTCAAAGCGGGATAACGAATGAGCAGTTCTTC
CASSQSGITNEQFF
>.|.|TRBJ2-7|TRBV28
TGTGCCAGCAGTTCCTCCGGGACGGGGTTATACGAGCAGTACTTC
CASSSSGTGLYEQYF
>.|.|TRBJ2-5|TRBV7-2
TGTGCCAGCAGCTCAGGGCTGGGCAGTATCCCAGAGACCCAGTACTTC
CASSSGLGSIPETQYF
>.|.|TRBJ1-2|TRBV27
TGTGCCAGCAGACCGGGGGGCGCTGGTGGCTACACCTTC
CASRPGGAGGYTF
>TRBD1|.|TRBJ1-5|TRBV18
TGTGCCAGCTCACGACAGGGAGGGATTTTTTTCAGCAATCAGCCCCAGCATTTT
CASSRQGGIFFSNQPQHF
>.|.|TRBJ1-2|TRBV4-1
TGCGCCAGCAGCCAAGAGGTTGGAGCCTTGATCTATGGCTACACCTTC
CASSQEVGALIYGYTF
>.|.|TRBJ1-5|TRBV6-4
TGTGCCAGCAGTGAGTACGAATTAGGAGATCAGCCCCAGCATTTT
CASSEYELGDQPQHF
>TRBD2|.|TRBJ2-1|TRBV2
TGTGCCAGCAGTGGGCGAGCGGGACTCTCCTACAATGAGCAGTTCTTC
CASSGRAGLSYNEQFF
>.|.|TRBJ2-5|TRBV14
TGTGCCAGCAGCCAAGAATGGGGGCGAGGAGAGACCCAGTACTTC
CASSQEWGRGETQYF
>.|.|TRBJ2-7|TRBV5-1
TGCGCCAGCAGCTTGGGGGGCTCCTCTACCTACGAGCAGTACTTC
CASSLGGSSTYEQYF
>TRBD2|.|TRBJ2-7|TRBV11-2
TGTGCCAGCAGTTTACTAGCGGGAGGGACCTACGAGCAGTACTTC
CASSLLAGGTYEQYF
>TRBD1|.|TRBJ2-2|TRBV6-1
TGTGCCAGCAGTGAAACAGGGGGCCTGTTCACCGGGGAGCTGTTTTTT
CASSETGGLFTGELFF
>TRBD2|.|TRBJ2-2|TRBV6-5
TGTGCCACACGGCGGCGGGGGGGCCTTCCCGGGGAGCTGTTTTTT
CATRRRGGLPGELFF
>.|.|TRBJ1-2|TRBV30
TGTGCCTGGAGTGACCGTTTGGATGGCTACACCTTC
CAWSDRLDGYTF
>.|.|TRBJ2-5|TRBV9
TGTGCCAGCAGCGTACCCGAGGCGGGCAGGGAAGAGACCCAGTACTTC
CASSVPEAGREETQYF
>TRBD1|few|TRBJ1-5|TRBV4-1
TGCGCCAGCAGCCAAGAAGGAGGACAGGGGCATCAGCCCCAGCATTTT
CASSQEGGQGHQPQHF
>TRBD1|.|TRBJ1-4|TRBV18
TGTGCCAGCTCACCACCGCATGGGACAGTTAATGAAAAACTGTTTTTT
CASSPPHGTVNEKLFF
>.|.|TRBJ1-4|TRBV5-1
TGCGCCAGCAGGGGGGACAATACTAATGAAAAACTGTTTTTT
CASRGDNTNEKLFF
>TRBD2|.|TRBJ2-5|TRBV11-2
TGTGCCAGCAAAACTAGCGGGGTAGAGACCCAGTACTTC
CASKTSGVETQYF
>.|once|TRBJ2-4|TRBV11-2
TGTGCCAGCAGCCGTAATCGGGATTTAGCCAAAAACATTCAGTACTTC
CASSRNRDLAKNIQYF
>.|once|TRBJ1-1|TRBV11-2
TGTGCCAGCAGCATCTGGGTGATTCGGACGCTTAACACTGAAGCTTTCTTT
CASSIWVIRTLNTEAFF
>.|.|TRBJ2-1|TRBV2
TGTGCCAGCAGGAGCCTTAGTTGGGACGATGAGCAGTTCTTC
CASRSLSWDDEQFF
>.|.|TRBJ1-6|TRBV7-3
TGTGCCAGCAGCCTAAACGGAGGCTGGGGGAATTCACCCCTCCACTTT
CASSLNGGWGNSPLHF
>.|.|TRBJ1-4|TRBV7-9
TGTGCCAGCAGCTTTAGGGCCGGTGATGAAAAACTGTTTTTT
CASSFRAGDEKLFF
>.|.|TRBJ2-7|TRBV9
TGTGCCAGCAGCGTCGACGGAGGTTCGGGGTACGAGCAGTACTTC
CASSVDGGSGYEQYF
>.|.|TRBJ2-3|TRBV7-2
TGTGCCAGCAGCTTAGAGGGGGGTTTTGGCACAGATACGCAGTATTTT
CASSLEGGFGTDTQYF
>.|.|TRBJ1-5|TRBV7-9
TGTGCCAGCAGCTTATTAGATGGGGAACCCCAGCATTTT
CASSLLDGEPQHF
>.|.|TRBJ2-1|TRBV29-1
TGCAGCGTTGTTCCGCAGGAGCGGAATGAGCAGTTCTTC
CSVVPQERNEQFF
>TRBD1|.|TRBJ1-2|TRBV6-1
TGTGCCAGCAGTGACCCGATGACAGGGATTCCCCTCTATGGCTACACCTTC
CASSDPMTGIPLYGYTF
>TRBD1|.|TRBJ1-2|TRBV30
TGTGCCTGGAGTGTGGGACAGTTTAACTATGGCTACACCTTC
CAWSVGQFNYGYTF
>.|.|TRBJ2-2|TRBV28
TGTGCCAGCAGTTCCCCTTGGGAGCTGTTTTTT
CASSSPWELFF
>.|.|TRBJ2-7|TRBV10-2
TGCGCCAGCAGTGAGTCCTACGTGACTAGTCCCTACGAGCAGTACTTC
CASSESYVTSPYEQYF